These 11 T cell receptor beta chains were all obtained from the same sample, sequenced in a study of T-cell memory formation after mild COVID-19. TCRdb used MiXCR to reprocess the 5' RACE reads, holding one entry per CDR3 protein. The sample consists of a few hundred thousand distinct CDR3 sequences, approximately 15% of them appearing once. Sequenced: PBMCs or a T cell subset sorted from them (not recorded which). These receptor sequences come from a young man who had mild COVID-19 (a few samples of this study predate the infection). Cell type and time point are not known.

This clonotype was found a few times. The chain uses TRBV19 and TRBJ2-3, with D possibly matching TRBD1 (6 bases). The germline gives CDR1 LNHDA, CDR2 SQIVND (reference sequence). Trimming pared 5 bases from V and 2 bases from J, leaving 11 bases between. The CDR3 length is 14 residues. This chain's CDR3 is CASSPQGNTDTQYF. The CDR3 region has the DNA TGTGCCAGTAGTCCCCAGGGGAACACAGATACGCAGTATTTT.

The V gene is TRBV7-3, the J gene TRBJ2-1; D call uncertain. CDR3 length: 13 residues. V dropped 4 bases and J dropped 7 bases, with 11 bases sitting between them. CDR1 and CDR2 from the germline V gene are SGHTA and FQGTGA. CDR3 nucleotide sequence: TGTGCCAGCAGCTCCCAATCTAGAAATGAGCAGTTCTTC. This gives the protein CASSSQSRNEQFF.

This clonotype was picked up many times. This chain uses TRBV4-3 with TRBJ1-2; a possible D gene is TRBD1 (5 bases). The CDR3 spans 15 residues. The germline CDR1 and CDR2 sequences are LGHNA and YSLEER. Trimming pared 1 base from V and 2 bases from J, leaving 11 bases between. The CDR3 DNA reads as TGCGCCAGCAGCCAAGTGGGGGGTATCAACTATGGCTACACCTTC. Translation: CASSQVGGINYGYTF.

This clonotype turned up a few times. The CDR3 region has the DNA TGTGCCAGCAACTCGGGTGGGAGGGAGGATGAAGCTTTCTTT. It codes for CASNSGGREDEAFF. J is TRBJ1-1 and V is TRBV12-3 or TRBV12-4, with D uncertain. The CDR3 totals 14 residues. V dropped 7 bases and J dropped 7 bases, with 19 bases sitting between them.

The table lists this clonotype with a few counts. This chain connects TRBV7-8 to TRBJ2-5; 7 nucleotides agree with TRBD1. V shed 5 bases and J 2 bases; nucleotides not matched to a gene: 2. The CDR3 covers 13 residues. Germline V lookup: CDR1 SGHVS, CDR2 FQNEAQ. CDR3 in amino acids: CASSMGQQETQYF. CDR3 nucleotides: TGTGCCAGCAGCATGGGACAGCAAGAGACCCAGTACTTC. The full variable domain, in which reference TRBV7-8 and TRBJ2-5 provide the parts outside the CDR3, is GAGVSQSPRYKVAKRGQDVALRCDPISGHVSLFWYQQALGQGPEFLTYFQNEAQLDKSGLPSDRFFAERPEGSVSTLKIQRTQQEDSAVYLCASSMGQQETQYFGPGTRLLVL.

This clonotype was detected only a few times. The chain recombines TRBV9 with TRBJ1-2; D unresolved. V shed 0 bases and J shed 7 bases, with 10 bases lying between them. The CDR3 has 13 amino acids. CDR1 is SGDLS and CDR2 is YYNGEE in the germline V gene. The DNA of the CDR3 is TGTGCCAGCAGCGTAGGGAGGGATGCTGGCTACACCTTC. Encoded protein: CASSVGRDAGYTF.

The chain links TRBV3-1 to TRBJ2-2; D remains unclear. The CDR3 consists of 16 residues. CDR1 LGHDT and CDR2 YNNKEL come from the germline V gene (reference sequence). Trimming pared 4 bases from V and 2 bases from J, leaving 14 bases between. CDR3: CASSPRRIPNTGELFF. CDR3 nucleotide sequence: TGTGCCAGCAGCCCACGTAGGATACCCAACACCGGGGAGCTGTTTTTT.

In this sample, this clonotype turned up many times. The CDR3 region has the DNA TGTGCCAGCAGCTGGAGGAGGTGGCAGGGGACAGATACGCAGTATTTT. Its translation is CASSWRRWQGTDTQYF. The chain uses TRBV5-6 and TRBJ2-3; maybe TRBD1 (6 bases). This CDR3 comprises 16 residues. The germline V gene encodes CDR1 SGHDT and CDR2 YYEEEE. V shed 3 bases and J shed 3 bases, with 17 bases lying between them.

The chain employs TRBV20-1 and TRBJ2-1; 10 bases fit TRBD2. After removal of 0 bases from V and 6 bases from J, the junction contained 11 bases not matched to a gene. CDR1 DFQATT and CDR2 SNEGSKA come from the germline V gene (reference sequence). This CDR3 has 17 amino acids. The CDR3 spells CSARDPGSGGPTNEQFF. CDR3 sequence (DNA): TGCAGTGCTAGAGATCCTGGTAGCGGGGGGCCTACCAATGAGCAGTTCTTC.

The rearrangement joins TRBV2 to TRBJ2-5; maybe TRBD2 (5 bases). V was pared by 4 bases and J by 4 bases, with 10 bases between. The CDR3 sequence is 13 residues long. Germline V lookup: CDR1 SNHLY, CDR2 FYNNEI. The CDR3 DNA reads as TGTGCCAGCAGTGCTGAGGGATTAGAGACCCAGTACTTC. This translates into CASSAEGLETQYF. Complete variable domain (other parts from reference TRBV2 and TRBJ2-5): EPEVTQTPSHQVTQMGQEVILRCVPISNHLYFYWYRQILGQKVEFLVSFYNNEISEKSEIFDDQFSVERPDGSNFTLKIRSTKLEDSAMYFCASSAEGLETQYFGPGTRLLVL.

V and J are TRBV4-2 and TRBJ2-6; D not resolved. V was cut by 4 bases and J by 1 base, with 8 bases left in between. This CDR3 contains 15 residues. Germline assignment: CDR1 LGHNA and CDR2 YNFKEQ. CDR3 nucleotides: TGTGCCAGCAGCCCTGCATGGTCTGGGGCCAACGTCCTGACTTTC. It specifies CASSPAWSGANVLTF.